The clone carrying this T cell receptor beta chain was observed at least ten times. Antigen unknown. This record belongs to a study of T-cell reconstitution after alpha-beta-depleted transplantation in children. Study-level findings and limits: Elevated TCRbeta diversity at day 60 was traced, in some patients, to surviving recipient T cells and thymic progenitors. Alpha-beta T cells about two months after transplant reportedly derived from several hundred expanded graft clones.

Unique molecular identifiers were used to barcode this TCRbeta library. TCRdb used MiXCR to reprocess the PCR reads, holding one entry per CDR3 protein. The data contain 550,000 to 600,000 distinct CDR3 sequences, about 23% of them singletons. CDR1 and CDR2 (germline): MGHRA, YSYEKL. V lost 1 base and J lost 0, with 9 bases in between. The CDR3 consists of 16 residues. This material consisted of PBMCs, mostly from graft donor cells, taken 360 days after TCRalphabeta/CD19-depleted stem cell transplant. The clonotype comes from a boy under three years old who had a stem cell transplant for acute myeloid leukemia, so the T cells may come from the graft donor. The J gene is TRBJ2-2, the V gene TRBV4-1; D is undetermined. CDR3 nucleotide sequence: TGCGCCAGCAGCCAAGGTTGGGGAACGAACACCGGGGAGCTGTTTTTT. This codes for CASSQGWGTNTGELFF.